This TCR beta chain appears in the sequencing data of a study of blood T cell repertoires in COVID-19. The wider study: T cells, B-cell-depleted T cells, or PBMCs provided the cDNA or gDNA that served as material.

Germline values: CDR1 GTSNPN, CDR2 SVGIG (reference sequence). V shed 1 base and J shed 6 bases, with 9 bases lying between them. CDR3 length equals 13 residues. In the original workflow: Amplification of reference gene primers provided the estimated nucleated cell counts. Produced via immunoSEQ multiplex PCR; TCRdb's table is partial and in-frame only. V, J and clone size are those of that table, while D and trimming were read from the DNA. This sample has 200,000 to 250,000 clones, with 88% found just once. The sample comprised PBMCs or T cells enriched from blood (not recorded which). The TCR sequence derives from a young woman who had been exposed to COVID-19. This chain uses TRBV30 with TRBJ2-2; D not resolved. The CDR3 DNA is TGTGCCTGGAGTGGGTCGGTACCCGGGGAGCTGTTTTTT. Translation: CAWSGSVPGELFF.